This T cell receptor (beta chain) stems from a study of blood T cells in healthy people across ages. This clonotype was seen more than once but under ten times. A sample-barcoded 5' primer and a J-beta primer mix were used in a second PCR of about 6 to 11 cycles. A template-switch adaptor containing 12 random nucleotides labeled each cDNA molecule. MiXCR, run by TCRdb on the 5' RACE reads, gives a single entry per CDR3 protein. The sample carries some 560,000 distinct CDR3 sequences, approximately 26% recorded once. The CDR3 totals 15 residues. Trimming shortened V by 4 bases and J by 4 bases, and 13 bases separated the two germline ends. Germline V gene data show CDR1 as LNHNV and CDR2 as YYDKDF (reference sequence). These same records also appear under a second study, on T cells of mothers and their children.

The chain links TRBV15 to TRBJ2-2; TRBD2 is a possible D gene (6 bases). The receptor comes from a boy between 2 and 10 years old in good health. Sequencing used blood. The CDR3 loop reads CATSTRGRITGELFF. As DNA, the CDR3 is TGTGCCACCAGCACGCGGGGACGGATCACCGGGGAGCTGTTTTTT.